Included here is one T cell receptor beta chain sequence, with context. This sample stems from a study of blood T cell repertoires in COVID-19. Study summary: Collection of acute and convalescent COVID-19 samples took place in the United States, Italy and Spain. PBMCs, B-cell-depleted T cells, or T cells were the source of the cDNA or gDNA that made up the material.

In the original analysis: Estimated nucleated cell counts came from reference gene primer amplification. This table comes from immunoSEQ multiplex PCR, and its TCRdb copy is limited to in-frame clones, with some not included. V, J and clone size reflect that table, while D and trimming were determined from the DNA. The sample holds fewer than 250,000 clones; 80% are singletons and the top ten take under 8%. Source material: peripheral blood. The origin of this receptor is a man aged 60 to 75 with acute or convalescent COVID-19.

The CDR3 coding sequence is TGCGCCAGCAGCCAAGATAGACTAGCGGGAGTGGGCTCCTACAATGAGCAGTTCTTC. Its translation is CASSQDRLAGVGSYNEQFF. The chain employs TRBV4-1 and TRBJ2-1, with TRBD2 matching over 12 bases. Germline values: CDR1 MGHRA, CDR2 YSYEKL. Unmatched junction bases numbered 6, after V lost 0 bases and J lost 0 bases. The CDR3 runs to 19 residues.